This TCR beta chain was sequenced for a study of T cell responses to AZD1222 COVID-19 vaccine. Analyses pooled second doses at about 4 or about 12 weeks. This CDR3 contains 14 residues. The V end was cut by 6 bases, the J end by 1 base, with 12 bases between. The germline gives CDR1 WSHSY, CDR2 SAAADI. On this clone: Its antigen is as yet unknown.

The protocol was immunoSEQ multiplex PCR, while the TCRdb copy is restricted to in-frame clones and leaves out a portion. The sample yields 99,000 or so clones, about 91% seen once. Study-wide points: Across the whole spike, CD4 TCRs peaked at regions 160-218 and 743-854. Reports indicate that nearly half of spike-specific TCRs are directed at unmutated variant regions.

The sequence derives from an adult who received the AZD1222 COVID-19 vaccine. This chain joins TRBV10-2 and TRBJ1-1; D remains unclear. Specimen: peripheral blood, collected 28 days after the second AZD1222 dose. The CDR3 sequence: CASSPGRTNTEAFF. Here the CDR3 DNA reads TGCGCCAGCAGCCCCGGGAGGACGAACACTGAAGCTTTCTTT.